These T cell receptor beta chains were read from a single sample in a study of response to subunit inactivated influenza vaccine. TCRdb called the RT-PCR reads again in MiXCR, with one record for every CDR3 protein. Of around 750,000 distinct CDR3 sequences listed, approximately 22% are singletons. Material: PBMCs from blood, obtained 5 to 6 days after vaccination. These receptors all stem from a middle-aged man who received an inactivated influenza vaccine. Both conserved end residues are part of each CDR3. D genes are given only for firm matches. The listing skips clone size in some rows; elsewhere it reads once, few, many or a size class.

v_call,clone_size,d_call,j_call,cdr3_nt,cdr3_aa
TRBV24-1,.,.,TRBJ2-7,TGTGCCACCAGTGTAGGAGTCGAGCAGTACTTC,CATSVGVEQYF
TRBV15,.,.,TRBJ2-2,TGTGCCACCAGCAGAACGGGGGGGACAGGGATAATCACCGGGGAGCTGTTTTTT,CATSRTGGTGIITGELFF
TRBV6-6,.,TRBD1,TRBJ2-7,TGTGCCAGCAGTTGGGGACAGGACTACGAGCAGTACTTC,CASSWGQDYEQYF
TRBV7-2,.,.,TRBJ1-2,TGTGCCAGCAGCTTAGATTCCGGGACCGTGTATGGCTACACCTTC,CASSLDSGTVYGYTF
TRBV5-1,.,.,TRBJ1-2,TGCGCCAGCAGCTTTTGGGGTTCTAAGGACGGCTATGGCTACACCTTC,CASSFWGSKDGYGYTF
TRBV12-3/TRBV12-4,few,.,TRBJ2-5,TGTGCCAGCAGTTTTCCACAGGCGACCCAGTACTTC,CASSFPQATQYF
TRBV5-6,.,.,TRBJ2-7,TGTGCCAGCAGAACCACGGTGGCGGTCGAGCAGTACTTC,CASRTTVAVEQYF
TRBV4-2,.,.,TRBJ1-1,TGTGCCAGCAGCCAAGATGTCGCGACTGAAGCTTTCTTT,CASSQDVATEAFF
TRBV6-1,few,TRBD2,TRBJ2-2,TGTGCCAGCAGCCTACTAGCGGGAGGGCCTTGGGGCGGGGAGCTGTTTTTT,CASSLLAGGPWGGELFF
TRBV20-1,.,TRBD2,TRBJ2-7,TGCAGTGCTAGCGAGACTAGCGGAGTCTACGAGCAGTACTTC,CSASETSGVYEQYF
TRBV20-1,few,TRBD1,TRBJ2-3,TGCAGTGCTTTTAACAGGGGGCCGGGCACAGATACGCAGTATTTT,CSAFNRGPGTDTQYF
TRBV29-1,.,TRBD1,TRBJ2-7,TGCAGCGCCAACCATGGGACAGGGGGTTACGAGCAGTACTTC,CSANHGTGGYEQYF
TRBV20-1,.,.,TRBJ2-3,TGCAGTGCTAGAGAGGATTCGCTCACAGATACGCAGTATTTT,CSAREDSLTDTQYF
TRBV18,many,.,TRBJ1-6,TGTGCCAGCTCATACGGGGATAATTCACCCCTCCACTTT,CASSYGDNSPLHF
TRBV11-3,.,TRBD1,TRBJ2-1,TGTGCCAGCAGCTTAGGACAGGGGGGAAACAATGAGCAGTTCTTC,CASSLGQGGNNEQFF
TRBV9,.,TRBD2,TRBJ2-2,TGTGCCAGCAGCGAGGGACTAGCGGGAGCCACCGGGGAGCTGTTTTTT,CASSEGLAGATGELFF
TRBV20-1,.,.,TRBJ1-5,TGCAGTGCTAGAGAACAGATTAGCAATCAGCCCCAGCATTTT,CSAREQISNQPQHF
TRBV7-2,.,TRBD1,TRBJ2-3,TGTGCCAGCAGCTTAACCGGGACAGGGGTTCCAGATACGCAGTATTTT,CASSLTGTGVPDTQYF
TRBV12-5,few,TRBD1,TRBJ1-1,TGTGCTAGTGGATTCGGACAGGGGCGCATTTCTGAAGCTTTCTTT,CASGFGQGRISEAFF
TRBV11-2,.,.,TRBJ2-1,TGTGCCAGCAGCTTAGTTCCCTATCGACAGGAGCAGCGGTATAGCTCCTACAATGAGCAGTTCTTC,CASSLVPYRQEQRYSSYNEQFF
TRBV7-9,.,.,TRBJ2-2,TGTGCCAGCAGCCCCTGGACCGGCACCGGGGAGCTGTTTTTT,CASSPWTGTGELFF
TRBV5-1,.,.,TRBJ2-2,TGCGCCAGCAGCTCCGGGGGCTCCTTTGAAGCGAACACCGGGGAGCTGTTTTTT,CASSSGGSFEANTGELFF
TRBV5-1,few,TRBD1,TRBJ2-1,TGCGCCAGCAGCCCGGGACAGGGGTTCAATGAGCAGTTCTTC,CASSPGQGFNEQFF
TRBV7-2,once,.,TRBJ2-5,TGTGCCAGCAGCTTAGAGCAGGGAACTGCGGCCCAGTACTTC,CASSLEQGTAAQYF
TRBV24-1,few,TRBD1,TRBJ1-2,TGTGCCACCAGTGACCCGATGACAGGGGCTAACTATGGCTACACCTTC,CATSDPMTGANYGYTF
TRBV10-3,few,TRBD1,TRBJ2-7,TGTGCCATCAGGCCCGGAGGGACAGGGGGACGGGAGCAGTACTTC,CAIRPGGTGGREQYF
TRBV20-1,many,.,TRBJ1-1,TGCAGTGCTAGAGGTTGGCAGAGAAACACTGAAGCTTTCTTT,CSARGWQRNTEAFF
TRBV5-5,few,.,TRBJ1-5,TGTGCCAGCAGCTCACGGTACGAATCAGGGCCCCAGCATTTT,CASSSRYESGPQHF
TRBV4-2,.,TRBD2,TRBJ2-3,TGTGCCAGCAGTAGGGATAGCGCGGGGGGGGGAGATACGCAGTATTTT,CASSRDSAGGGDTQYF